Following are 3 T cell receptor beta chains from one sample sequenced in a study of cytomegalovirus exposure and HLA in healthy donors. Primers: 60 Vbeta forward and 13 Jbeta reverse. The assay was immunoSEQ multiplex PCR, and TCRdb's table has in-frame clones only and misses some. Recorded here are roughly 58,000 clones; the top ten clones represent roughly 9.6%. The sample consisted of PBMCs. The receptors shown here come from a woman aged 50 to 60 in good health and CMV-seropositive.

The V and J genes are TRBV2 and TRBJ2-3; a weak D match, TRBD2 (7 bases). V was cut by 5 bases and J by 4 bases, with 16 bases left in between. CDR1 SNHLY and CDR2 FYNNEI come from the germline V gene. The CDR3 has 15 residues. Here the CDR3 DNA reads TGTGCCAGCAGTCCTAGGGGGGGGTTAGCAGATACGCAGTATTTT. Translated: CASSPRGGLADTQYF. Based on the CDR3 plus reference TRBV2 and TRBJ2-3, the full variable domain is EPEVTQTPSHQVTQMGQEVILRCVPISNHLYFYWYRQILGQKVEFLVSFYNNEISEKSEIFDDQFSVERPDGSNFTLKIRSTKLEDSAMYFCASSPRGGLADTQYFGPGTRLTVL.

V gene TRBV27 combines with J gene TRBJ1-2; D ambiguous. V lost 4 bases, J lost 5 bases, and 11 bases lay in between. The germline V gene encodes CDR1 MNHEY and CDR2 SMNVEV (reference sequence). The CDR3 is 13 residues long. This chain's CDR3 is CASSSLGAYGYTF. CDR3 nucleotide sequence: TGTGCCAGCAGTTCCCTCGGAGCTTATGGCTACACCTTC.

V and J are TRBV5-6 and TRBJ2-7, with 9 bases aligning to TRBD2. The junction had 3 bases not matched to a gene; V was cut back by 0 bases and J by 2 bases. There are 15 residues in the CDR3. Germline-derived CDR1 and CDR2 are SGHDT and YYEEEE. The CDR3 DNA reads as TGTGCCAGCAGCTTGGGACTAGCGGTGCCCTACGAGCAGTACTTC. Protein product: CASSLGLAVPYEQYF.